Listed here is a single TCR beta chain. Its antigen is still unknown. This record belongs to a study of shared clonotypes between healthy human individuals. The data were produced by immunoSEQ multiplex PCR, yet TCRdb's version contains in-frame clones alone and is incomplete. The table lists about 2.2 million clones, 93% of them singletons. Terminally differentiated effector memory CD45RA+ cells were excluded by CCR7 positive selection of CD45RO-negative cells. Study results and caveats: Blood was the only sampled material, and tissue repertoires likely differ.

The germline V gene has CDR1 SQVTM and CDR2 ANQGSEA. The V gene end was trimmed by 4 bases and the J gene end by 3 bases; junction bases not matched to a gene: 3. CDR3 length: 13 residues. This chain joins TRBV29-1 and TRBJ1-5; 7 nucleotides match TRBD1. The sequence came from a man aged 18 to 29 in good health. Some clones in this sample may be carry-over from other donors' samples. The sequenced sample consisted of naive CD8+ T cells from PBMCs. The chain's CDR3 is CSVGTGINQPQHF. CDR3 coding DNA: TGCAGCGTTGGGACAGGTATCAATCAGCCCCAGCATTTT.